This TCR beta chain was sequenced in a study of OX40 agonist ivuxolimab in advanced cancers. Turning to the study itself: Recorded diagnoses for dose-escalation patients were hepatocellular carcinoma, melanoma, renal cell or head and neck cancer.

Findings and limits, study-wide: Some of the lowest clonal expansion was seen in partial responders at 0.1-3.0 mg/kg.

Germline-derived CDR1 and CDR2 are SEHNR and FQNEAQ (reference sequence). CDR3 length equals 15 residues. With 1 base removed from V and 5 bases from J, the gap between germline ends came to 9 bases. About this clone itself: What it binds is not known.

The table came from immunoSEQ multiplex PCR; TCRdb's copy has only in-frame clones and leaves some out. Seen here are about 61,000 clones, under 85% observed once, and the top ten hold 3.4%. Specimen: CD4+ or CD8+ T cells sorted from blood, collected in a trial of the OX40 agonist ivuxolimab. The receptor comes from an adult with an advanced solid tumor such as melanoma, head and neck, liver or kidney cancer. V usage is TRBV7-9 and J usage is TRBJ1-6, with D uncertain. The CDR3 protein is CASSLGRTDNSPLHF. The CDR3 region has the DNA TGTGCCAGCAGCTTAGGTAGGACGGATAATTCACCCCTCCACTTT.